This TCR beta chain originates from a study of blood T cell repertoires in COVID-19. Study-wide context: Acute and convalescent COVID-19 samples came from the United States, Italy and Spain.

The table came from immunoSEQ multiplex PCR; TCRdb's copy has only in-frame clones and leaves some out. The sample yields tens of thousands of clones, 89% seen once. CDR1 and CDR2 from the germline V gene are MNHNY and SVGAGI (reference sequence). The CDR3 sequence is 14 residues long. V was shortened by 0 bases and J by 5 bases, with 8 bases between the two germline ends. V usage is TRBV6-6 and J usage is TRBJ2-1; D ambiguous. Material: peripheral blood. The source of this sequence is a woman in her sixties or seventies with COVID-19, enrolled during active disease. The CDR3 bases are TGTGCCAGCAGTTACTCGGGCGACCACAATGAGCAGTTCTTC. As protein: CASSYSGDHNEQFF.